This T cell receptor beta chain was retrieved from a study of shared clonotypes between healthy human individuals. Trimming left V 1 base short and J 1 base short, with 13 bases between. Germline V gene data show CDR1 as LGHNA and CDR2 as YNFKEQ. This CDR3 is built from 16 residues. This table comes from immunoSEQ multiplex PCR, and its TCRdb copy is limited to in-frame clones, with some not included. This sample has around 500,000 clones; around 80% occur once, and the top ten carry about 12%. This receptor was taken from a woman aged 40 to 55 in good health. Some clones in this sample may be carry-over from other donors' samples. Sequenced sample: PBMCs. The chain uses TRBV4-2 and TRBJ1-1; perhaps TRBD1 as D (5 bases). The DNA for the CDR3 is TGTGCCAGCAGCCAAGGGATCGACCAGGGGAACACTGAAGCTTTCTTT. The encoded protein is CASSQGIDQGNTEAFF.